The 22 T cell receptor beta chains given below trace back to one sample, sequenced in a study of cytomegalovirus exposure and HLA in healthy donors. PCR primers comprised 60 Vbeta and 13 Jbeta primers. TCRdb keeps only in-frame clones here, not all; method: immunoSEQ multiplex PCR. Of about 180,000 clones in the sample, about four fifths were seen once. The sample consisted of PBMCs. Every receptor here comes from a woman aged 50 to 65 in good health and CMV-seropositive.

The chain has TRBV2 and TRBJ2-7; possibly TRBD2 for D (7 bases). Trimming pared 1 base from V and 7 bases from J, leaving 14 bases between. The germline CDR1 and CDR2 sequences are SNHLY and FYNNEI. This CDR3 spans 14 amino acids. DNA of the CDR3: TGTGCCAGCAGTGAAGTTGGGGGGGCGGGAGAGCAGTACTTC. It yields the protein CASSEVGGAGEQYF.

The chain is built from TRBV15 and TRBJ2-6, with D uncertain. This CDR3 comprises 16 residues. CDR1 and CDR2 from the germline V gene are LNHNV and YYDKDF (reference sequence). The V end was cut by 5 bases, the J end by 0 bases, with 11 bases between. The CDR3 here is CATSSPSLSGANVLTF. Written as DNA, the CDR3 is TGTGCCACCAGCTCTCCAAGCCTCTCTGGGGCCAACGTCCTGACTTTC.

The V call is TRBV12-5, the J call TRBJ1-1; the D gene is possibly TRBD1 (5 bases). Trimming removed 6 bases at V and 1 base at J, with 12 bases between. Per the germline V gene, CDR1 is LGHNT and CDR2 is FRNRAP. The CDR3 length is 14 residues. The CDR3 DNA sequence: TGTGCTAGTGGGAGGGACGGGGGGAACACTGAAGCTTTCTTT. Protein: CASGRDGGNTEAFF. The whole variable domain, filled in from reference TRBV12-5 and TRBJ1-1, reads DARVTQTPRHKVTEMGQEVTMRCQPILGHNTVFWYRQTMMQGLELLAYFRNRAPLDDSGMPKDRFSAEMPDATLATLKIQPSEPRDSAVYFCASGRDGGNTEAFFGQGTRLTVV.

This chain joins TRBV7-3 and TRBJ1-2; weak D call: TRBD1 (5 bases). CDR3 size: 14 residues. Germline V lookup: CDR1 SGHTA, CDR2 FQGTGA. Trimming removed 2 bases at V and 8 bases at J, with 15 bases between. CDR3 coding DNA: TGTGCCAGCAGCTTAGGTTCCGGGACTGGGGGCTACACCTTC. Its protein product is CASSLGSGTGGYTF.

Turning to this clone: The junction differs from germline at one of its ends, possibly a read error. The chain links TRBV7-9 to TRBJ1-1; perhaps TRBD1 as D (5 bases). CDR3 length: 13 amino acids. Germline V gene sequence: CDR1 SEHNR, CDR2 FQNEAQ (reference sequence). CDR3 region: CSSSPQGSTEAFF. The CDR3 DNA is TGTTCCAGCAGCCCTCAGGGTTCCACTGAAGCTTTCTTT.

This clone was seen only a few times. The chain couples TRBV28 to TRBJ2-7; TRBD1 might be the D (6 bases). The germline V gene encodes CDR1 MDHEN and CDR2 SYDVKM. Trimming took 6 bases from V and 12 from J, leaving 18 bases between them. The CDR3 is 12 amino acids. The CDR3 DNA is TGTGCCAGCAGAACAGGGCAAGTAAGACCGTACTTC. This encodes CASRTGQVRPYF.

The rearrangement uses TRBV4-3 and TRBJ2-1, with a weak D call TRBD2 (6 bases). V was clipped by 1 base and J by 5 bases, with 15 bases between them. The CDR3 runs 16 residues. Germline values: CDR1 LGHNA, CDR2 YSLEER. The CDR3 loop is CASSQVVRRAHNEQFF. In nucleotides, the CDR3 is TGCGCCAGCAGCCAAGTGGTGCGGAGGGCACACAATGAGCAGTTCTTC.

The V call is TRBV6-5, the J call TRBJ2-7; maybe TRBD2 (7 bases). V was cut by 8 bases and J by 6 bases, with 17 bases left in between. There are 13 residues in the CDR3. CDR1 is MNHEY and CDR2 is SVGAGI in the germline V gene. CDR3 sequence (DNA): TGTGCCAGCGTCGTGCCGGGGGGCGGCGAGCAGTACTTC. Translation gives CASVVPGGGEQYF.

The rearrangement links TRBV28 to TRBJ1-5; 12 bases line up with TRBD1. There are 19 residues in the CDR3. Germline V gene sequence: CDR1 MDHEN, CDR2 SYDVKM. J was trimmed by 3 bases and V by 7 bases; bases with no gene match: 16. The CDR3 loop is CASIVGPGQGALYNQPQHF. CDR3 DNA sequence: TGTGCCAGCATTGTGGGACCGGGACAGGGGGCTTTATACAATCAGCCCCAGCATTTT.

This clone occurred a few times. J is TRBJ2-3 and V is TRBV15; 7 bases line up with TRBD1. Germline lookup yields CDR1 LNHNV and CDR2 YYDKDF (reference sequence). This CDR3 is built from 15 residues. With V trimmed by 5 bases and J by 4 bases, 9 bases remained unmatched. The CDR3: CATSGRDSVPDTQYF. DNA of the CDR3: TGTGCCACCAGCGGCCGGGACAGCGTTCCAGATACGCAGTATTTT.

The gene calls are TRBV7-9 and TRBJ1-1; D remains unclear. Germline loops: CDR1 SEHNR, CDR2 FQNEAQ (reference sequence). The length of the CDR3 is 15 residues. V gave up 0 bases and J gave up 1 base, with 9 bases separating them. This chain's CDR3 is CASSLARTANTEAFF. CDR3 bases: TGTGCCAGCAGCTTAGCGCGCACAGCGAACACTGAAGCTTTCTTT.

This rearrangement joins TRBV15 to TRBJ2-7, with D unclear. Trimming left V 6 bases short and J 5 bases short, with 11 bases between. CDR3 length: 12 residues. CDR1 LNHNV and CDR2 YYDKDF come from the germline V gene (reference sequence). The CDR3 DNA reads TGTGCCACCAGTACACAAGAGGACGAGCAGTACTTC. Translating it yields CATSTQEDEQYF. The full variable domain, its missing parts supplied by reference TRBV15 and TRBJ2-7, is DAMVIQNPRYQVTQFGKPVTLSCSQTLNHNVMYWYQQKSSQAPKLLFHYYDKDFNNEADTPDNFQSRRPNTSFCFLDIRSPGLGDTAMYLCATSTQEDEQYFGPGTRLTVT.

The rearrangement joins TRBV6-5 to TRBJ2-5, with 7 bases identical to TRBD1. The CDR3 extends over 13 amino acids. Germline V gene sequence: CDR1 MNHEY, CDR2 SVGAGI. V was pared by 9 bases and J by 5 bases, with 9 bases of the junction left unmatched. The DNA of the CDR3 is TGTGCCAGTGCGACAGGGCGGTGGGAGACCCAGTACTTC. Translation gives CASATGRWETQYF.

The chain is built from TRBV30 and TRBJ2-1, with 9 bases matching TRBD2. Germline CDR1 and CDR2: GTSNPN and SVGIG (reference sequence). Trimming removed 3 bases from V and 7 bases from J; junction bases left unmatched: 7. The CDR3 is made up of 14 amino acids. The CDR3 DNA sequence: TGTGCCTGGAGCCTCGGGCGGGAGGGGAATGAGCAGTTCTTC. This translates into CAWSLGREGNEQFF.

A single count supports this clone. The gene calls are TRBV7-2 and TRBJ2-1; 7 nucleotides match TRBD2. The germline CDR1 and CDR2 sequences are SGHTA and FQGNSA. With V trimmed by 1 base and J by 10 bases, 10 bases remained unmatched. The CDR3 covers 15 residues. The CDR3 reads CASSLELAGPREQFF. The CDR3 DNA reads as TGTGCCAGCAGCTTAGAATTAGCGGGTCCGCGAGAGCAGTTCTTC.

CDR3 residues: CASSRQSDSYRVAFF. CDR3 nucleotides: TGTGCCAGCAGTCGGCAGTCAGACAGCTATAGGGTAGCTTTCTTT. J is TRBJ1-1 and V is TRBV6-5; D perhaps matches TRBD1 (5 bases). The germline CDR1 and CDR2 sequences are MNHEY and SVGAGI. The CDR3 has 15 amino acids. V lost 5 bases and J 10 bases, leaving 23 bases between the germline ends.

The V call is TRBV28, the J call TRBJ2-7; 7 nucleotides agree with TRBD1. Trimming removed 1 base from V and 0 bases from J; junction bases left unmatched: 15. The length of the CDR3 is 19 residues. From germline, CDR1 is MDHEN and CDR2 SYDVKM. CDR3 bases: TGTGCCAGCAGTTTATACGCCCCCGGGACAGCCTATCGCTCCTACGAGCAGTACTTC. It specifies CASSLYAPGTAYRSYEQYF.

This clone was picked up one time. CDR3 sequence (DNA): TGCGCCAGCAGCTTTGCACAGGGGGCCACTTACGAGCAGTACTTC. Translation: CASSFAQGATYEQYF. The J gene is TRBJ2-7, the V gene TRBV5-1; 9 bases are shared with TRBD1. CDR1 SGHRS and CDR2 YFSETQ come from the germline V gene. CDR3 size: 15 residues. V dropped 2 bases and J dropped 4; count of bases not matched to a gene: 7. Together with reference TRBV5-1 and TRBJ2-7, the CDR3 gives the full variable domain: KAGVTQTPRYLIKTRGQQVTLSCSPISGHRSVSWYQQTPGQGLQFLFEYFSETQRNKGNFPGRFSGRQFSNSRSEMNVSTLELGDSALYLCASSFAQGATYEQYFGPGTRLTVT.

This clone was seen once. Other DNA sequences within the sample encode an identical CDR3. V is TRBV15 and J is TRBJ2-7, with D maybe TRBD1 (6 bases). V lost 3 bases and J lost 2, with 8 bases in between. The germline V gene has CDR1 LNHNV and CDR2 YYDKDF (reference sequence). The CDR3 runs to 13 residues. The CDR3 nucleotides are TGTGCCACCAGCAGGGACAGAACCTACGAGCAGTACTTC. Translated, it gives CATSRDRTYEQYF.

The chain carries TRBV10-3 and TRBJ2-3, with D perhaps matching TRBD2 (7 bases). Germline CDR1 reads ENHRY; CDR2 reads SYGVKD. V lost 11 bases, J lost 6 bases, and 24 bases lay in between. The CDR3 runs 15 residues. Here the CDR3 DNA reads TGTGCCGGGAGCAGGGGAGGGGGGGGTATGGATACGCAGTATTTT. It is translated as CAGSRGGGGMDTQYF.

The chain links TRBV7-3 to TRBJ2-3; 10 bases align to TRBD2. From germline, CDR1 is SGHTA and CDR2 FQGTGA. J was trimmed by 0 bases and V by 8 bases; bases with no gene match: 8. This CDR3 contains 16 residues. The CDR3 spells CASGPQTSGSTDTQYF. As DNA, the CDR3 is TGTGCCAGCGGGCCACAGACTAGCGGGAGCACAGATACGCAGTATTTT. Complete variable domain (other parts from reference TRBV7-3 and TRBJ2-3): GAGVSQTPSNKVTEKGKYVELRCDPISGHTALYWYRQSLGQGPEFLIYFQGTGAADDSGLPNDRFFAVRPEGSVSTLKIQRTERGDSAVYLCASGPQTSGSTDTQYFGPGTRLTVL.

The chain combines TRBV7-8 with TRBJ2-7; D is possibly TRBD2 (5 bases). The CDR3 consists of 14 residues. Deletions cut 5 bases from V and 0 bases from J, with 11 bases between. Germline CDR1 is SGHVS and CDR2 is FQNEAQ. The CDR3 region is CASSTRESSYEQYF. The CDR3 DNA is TGTGCCAGCAGCACTCGGGAAAGCTCCTACGAGCAGTACTTC.